Shown below are 27 T cell receptor beta chains from a single sample sequenced in a study of CD8+CD57+ T cells in acquired aplastic anemia. The use of genomic DNA as template underpinned the TCR beta VDJ and CDR3 profiling. TCRdb passed the reads through MiXCR, listing each CDR3 protein once. The sample gives about 160,000 distinct CDR3 sequences, approximately 43% of which show up once; under 1.2% is in the top ten. Material for sequencing was sorted CD4+, CD8+, or CD8+CD57+ T cells (not recorded which) from PBMCs. The receptor source for this set is a human donor in good health.

This clonotype has more than one count but fewer than ten. This chain links TRBV24-1 with TRBJ2-7, with 7 bases that match TRBD2. Germline trimming cut 4 bases from V and 5 bases from J; bases unmatched to any gene: 7. This CDR3 has 14 amino acids. CDR1 is KGHDR and CDR2 is SFDVKD in the germline V gene. CDR3 protein: CATSESGLVHEQYF. The CDR3 bases are TGTGCCACCAGTGAGTCCGGACTAGTCCACGAGCAGTACTTC.

CDR3 protein: CASSPLEAGGRYEQYF. CDR3 DNA sequence: TGTGCCAGCAGCCCTCTCGAGGCGGGAGGAAGGTACGAGCAGTACTTC. This chain connects TRBV7-2 to TRBJ2-7, with TRBD2 identical over 8 bases. V lost 5 bases to trimming and J lost 4 bases; unmatched junction nucleotides: 13. Germline V gene data show CDR1 as SGHTA and CDR2 as FQGNSA. This CDR3 is built from 16 residues.

The chain joins TRBV19 to TRBJ1-5, with 7 bases that match TRBD1. V gave up 5 bases and J gave up 6 bases; unmatched junction bases: 10. Germline CDR1 and CDR2: LNHDA and SQIVND (reference sequence). The CDR3 is 15 residues long. In DNA form, the CDR3 reads TGTGCCAGTAGTGCGACAGGGTTCTCGGGTCAGCCCCAGCATTTT. This gives the protein CASSATGFSGQPQHF.

This chain uses TRBV20-1 with TRBJ1-1, with D unresolved. The CDR3 loop spans 13 amino acids. Trimming pared 3 bases from V and 2 bases from J, leaving 10 bases between. Germline CDR1 is DFQATT and CDR2 is SNEGSKA (reference sequence). CDR3 bases: TGCAGTGCTAGTTGGGCCGCAAACACTGAAGCTTTCTTT. It yields the protein CSASWAANTEAFF.

The J gene is TRBJ2-7, the V gene TRBV19; tentatively, D is TRBD2 (5 bases). V shed 8 bases and J shed 3 bases, with 14 bases lying between them. Germline V CDR1 and CDR2: LNHDA, SQIVND (reference sequence). The CDR3 is made up of 13 amino acids. The CDR3 region has the DNA TGTGCCAGTGGCCTCGGACTGTTCTACGAGCAGTACTTC. It encodes CASGLGLFYEQYF.

This clonotype was seen repeatedly, ten times or more. J is TRBJ1-2 and V is TRBV7-9, with TRBD1 matching 9 bases. V shed 1 base and J 3 bases; nucleotides not matched to a gene: 3. Germline loops: CDR1 SEHNR, CDR2 FQNEAQ (reference sequence). CDR3 length: 15 amino acids. For the CDR3, the DNA is TGTGCCAGCAGCTTAGGACAGGGGGTTTACTATGGCTACACCTTC. Its protein product is CASSLGQGVYYGYTF.

The chain is built from TRBV2 and TRBJ1-1, with D maybe TRBD1 (6 bases). The CDR3 spans 13 residues. Trimming pared 9 bases from V and 0 bases from J, leaving 11 bases between. The germline CDR1 and CDR2 sequences are SNHLY and FYNNEI. The CDR3 region has the DNA TGTGCCAGAGGCCAGGGGATGAACACTGAAGCTTTCTTT. Translating it yields CARGQGMNTEAFF.

At least ten counts were recorded for this clonotype. The chain combines TRBV2 with TRBJ1-6, with TRBD1 as a possible D gene (5 bases). V was clipped by 10 bases and J by 0 bases, with 7 bases between them. Germline V CDR1 and CDR2: SNHLY, FYNNEI. The CDR3 totals 13 residues. The CDR3 here is CATGLSYNSPLHF. The CDR3 DNA reads as TGTGCCACAGGGCTCTCCTATAATTCACCCCTCCACTTT. Using reference TRBV2 and TRBJ1-6 for the parts outside the CDR3, the full variable domain is EPEVTQTPSHQVTQMGQEVILRCVPISNHLYFYWYRQILGQKVEFLVSFYNNEISEKSEIFDDQFSVERPDGSNFTLKIRSTKLEDSAMYFCATGLSYNSPLHFGNGTRLTVT.

CDR3 sequence: CASSLSPGGGYGYTF. The CDR3 nucleotides read TGTGCCAGCAGTTTATCCCCAGGGGGCGGGTATGGCTACACCTTC. The rearrangement joins TRBV12-3 or TRBV12-4 to TRBJ1-2, with TRBD1 matching over 8 bases. This CDR3 spans 15 amino acids. The V segment lost 2 bases and the J segment 5 bases; nucleotides outside the gene matches: 7.

In its sample, this clonotype was seen many times. The rearrangement joins TRBV5-1 to TRBJ2-7, with D unresolved. The CDR3 consists of 14 residues. Germline CDR1 SGHRS, CDR2 YFSETQ. Trimming cost V 0 bases and J 1 base, with 8 bases left between them. As DNA, the CDR3 is TGCGCCAGCAGCTTGGCCCCTTCTTCCTACGAGCAGTACTTC. It encodes CASSLAPSSYEQYF.

This clonotype was seen only a few times. CDR3 sequence reads: CASSTDRFNSNQPQHF. In DNA form, the CDR3 reads TGTGCCAGCAGTACCGACAGGTTTAATAGCAATCAGCCCCAGCATTTT. V and J are TRBV28 and TRBJ1-5; perhaps TRBD1 as D (6 bases). V gave up 5 bases and J gave up 0 bases, with 14 bases separating them. Germline assignment: CDR1 MDHEN and CDR2 SYDVKM. The CDR3 is 16 amino acids.

This clonotype appeared many times. This chain links TRBV7-9 with TRBJ2-6; 7 positions agree with TRBD1. This CDR3 has 19 residues. Germline trimming cut 4 bases from V and 0 bases from J; bases unmatched to any gene: 12. Germline CDR1 and CDR2: SEHNR and FQNEAQ (reference sequence). The CDR3 nucleotides read TGTGCCAGCAGCTGGGAGAGGGGACAGACATACTCTGGGGCCAACGTCCTGACTTTC. Residues: CASSWERGQTYSGANVLTF.

This clonotype was found once. This chain connects TRBV19 to TRBJ2-2, with D possibly TRBD1 on 6 matching bases. Trimming took 7 bases from V and 4 from J, leaving 7 bases between them. This CDR3 spans 12 amino acids. The germline CDR1 and CDR2 sequences are LNHDA and SQIVND (reference sequence). The CDR3 here is CASNRVTGELFF. The CDR3 nucleotides are TGTGCCAGTAACAGGGTCACCGGGGAGCTGTTTTTT.

There are many counts of this clonotype. The V gene is TRBV10-1, the J gene TRBJ1-1; D is ambiguous. V lost 6 bases and J lost 3, with 14 bases in between. CDR3 length: 14 amino acids. Germline V CDR1 and CDR2: WNHNN, SYGVQD (reference sequence). CDR3 coding DNA: TGCGCCAGCAGACCTAACCCTGGGGACACTGAAGCTTTCTTT. This gives the protein CASRPNPGDTEAFF.

The rearrangement links TRBV6-1 to TRBJ1-1, with D possibly matching TRBD1 (6 bases). The V and J ends lost 7 bases and 0 bases respectively, with 15 bases between them. There are 15 residues in the CDR3. Germline CDR1 is MNHNS and CDR2 is SASEGT. The CDR3 sequence is CASKPLTGMNTEAFF. CDR3 DNA sequence: TGTGCCAGCAAACCCCTGACAGGTATGAACACTGAAGCTTTCTTT.

The chain employs TRBV19 and TRBJ2-7; D ambiguous. From germline, CDR1 is LNHDA and CDR2 SQIVND (reference sequence). The CDR3 is 14 amino acids. V lost 3 bases and J 5 bases, leaving 14 bases between the germline ends. CDR3 sequence: CASSMPLDINEQYF. The CDR3 nucleotides read TGTGCCAGTAGTATGCCCCTTGACATCAACGAGCAGTACTTC.

This clonotype turned up a few times. This sequence joins TRBV5-6 and TRBJ1-2; 8 positions match TRBD1. The length of the CDR3 is 14 residues. The V and J ends lost 4 bases and 4 bases, in that order; junction bases with no gene match: 6. The germline V gene encodes CDR1 SGHDT and CDR2 YYEEEE. The CDR3 DNA reads as TGTGCCAGCAGCGGACCAGGACAGGGCTATGGCTACACCTTC. It codes for CASSGPGQGYGYTF.

V and J are TRBV3-1 and TRBJ1-4; 7 bases fit TRBD1. CDR1 LGHDT and CDR2 YNNKEL come from the germline V gene (reference sequence). This CDR3 contains 15 residues. The V and J ends lost 6 bases and 10 bases, in that order; junction bases with no gene match: 14. The CDR3 DNA sequence: TGTGCCAGCAGAAGGGACAGAACGGAGAGGGGAAAACTGTTTTTT. Translation gives CASRRDRTERGKLFF.

The V and J genes are TRBV30 and TRBJ2-1, with a possible D match to TRBD2 (6 bases). Germline V gene lookup returns CDR1 GTSNPN and CDR2 SVGIG (reference sequence). V was cut by 3 bases and J by 6 bases, with 15 bases left in between. The length of the CDR3 is 14 residues. CDR3 sequence (DNA): TGTGCCTGGAGCGGGCAGGGAGGATCCAATGAGCAGTTCTTC. Translation gives CAWSGQGGSNEQFF.

This clonotype was seen ten or more times. The chain couples TRBV6-6 to TRBJ2-3, with TRBD2 matching over 9 bases. V was clipped by 2 bases and J by 6 bases; unmatched bases: 6. The CDR3 consists of 15 residues. Germline values: CDR1 MNHNY, CDR2 SVGAGI (reference sequence). CDR3: CASSYEGAGGDTQYF. Here the CDR3 DNA reads TGTGCCAGCAGTTACGAGGGGGCGGGGGGGGATACGCAGTATTTT.

V gene TRBV10-3 combines with J gene TRBJ2-7, with 7 bases fitting TRBD2. The CDR3 extends over 15 amino acids. Trimming took 5 bases from V and 3 from J; bases not matched to a gene: 10. The germline CDR1 and CDR2 sequences are ENHRY and SYGVKD. The CDR3 bases are TGTGCCATCAGTCCTCCGGGAGGCAGATTCTACGAGCAGTACTTC. Residues: CAISPPGGRFYEQYF.

V usage is TRBV2 and J usage is TRBJ2-1; possibly TRBD1 for D (6 bases). The V gene lost 8 bases and the J gene lost 4 bases, with 21 bases spanning the gap. Per germline, CDR1 SNHLY and CDR2 FYNNEI. This CDR3 contains 16 residues. In nucleotides, the CDR3 is TGTGCCAGCTTATCGTGGGGGCAGGGCGTATACAATGAGCAGTTCTTC. Residues: CASLSWGQGVYNEQFF.

CDR3 amino acids: CSAANEGYTF. The CDR3 DNA sequence: TGCAGTGCTGCGAACGAGGGCTACACCTTC. The V call is TRBV20-1, the J call TRBJ1-2; D is ambiguous. V was shortened by 5 bases and J by 8 bases, with 9 bases between the two germline ends. Germline lookup yields CDR1 DFQATT and CDR2 SNEGSKA (reference sequence). The CDR3 runs to 10 residues.

This clonotype was seen many times. The chain couples TRBV5-1 to TRBJ2-5; D tentatively reads TRBD1 or TRBD2 (5 bases each). The ends were cut back, 4 bases at V and 2 bases at J, with 18 bases in the middle. Germline V lookup: CDR1 SGHRS, CDR2 YFSETQ. CDR3 length: 16 residues. CDR3 bases: TGCGCCAGCAGCGGATGGACGGGGCCAAATCAAGAGACCCAGTACTTC. Protein sequence: CASSGWTGPNQETQYF. Drawing the rest from reference TRBV5-1 and TRBJ2-5, the complete variable domain is KAGVTQTPRYLIKTRGQQVTLSCSPISGHRSVSWYQQTPGQGLQFLFEYFSETQRNKGNFPGRFSGRQFSNSRSEMNVSTLELGDSALYLCASSGWTGPNQETQYFGPGTRLLVL.

This clonotype was seen once. The chain employs TRBV7-6 and TRBJ1-1, with D possibly TRBD1 on 5 matching bases. Germline CDR1 is SGHVS and CDR2 is FNYEAQ. V was shortened by 5 bases and J by 4 bases, with 23 bases between the two germline ends. This CDR3 has 17 residues. The CDR3 region has the DNA TGTGCCAGCAGCCCCACCCCCCTTCGGGGACCAACCACTGAAGCTTTCTTT. It translates to CASSPTPLRGPTTEAFF.

J is TRBJ1-5 and V is TRBV9, with unresolved D. The V end lost 0 bases, the J end lost 5 bases, and 9 bases lay between the germline ends. The germline V gene encodes CDR1 SGDLS and CDR2 YYNGEE. This CDR3 spans 14 amino acids. CDR3 protein: CASSVEPHYQPQHF. The CDR3 bases are TGTGCCAGCAGCGTAGAACCTCACTATCAGCCCCAGCATTTT.

This clonotype was detected many times. The V and J genes are TRBV20-1 and TRBJ2-5, with 11 nucleotides matching TRBD2. Per germline, CDR1 DFQATT and CDR2 SNEGSKA (reference sequence). V trimming: 5 bases; J trimming: 0 bases; junction bases outside the gene matches: 8. This CDR3 comprises 16 residues. CDR3 residues: CSAYKTSGAYQETQYF. CDR3 bases: TGCAGTGCTTATAAGACTAGCGGGGCGTACCAAGAGACCCAGTACTTC.